Listed here are 19 T cell receptor beta chains from one sample, sequenced in a study of vaccination and CD4 T cells after COVID-19. As to treatment: roughly 11-day PBMC culture with coronavirus spike peptide pools or control peptides (ViraFEST assay). These receptors are not linked to any known antigen. Cultured CD4+ T-cell DNA underwent Oncomine TCR Beta short-read sequencing. TCRdb re-called the PCR reads through MiXCR, storing one row per CDR3 protein. The table has about 12,000 distinct CDR3 sequences, around 50% seen once. Sequenced material: CD4+ T cells from blood, cultured in vitro. The receptors were gathered from a human donor who had recovered from COVID-19.

V and J are TRBV10-1 and TRBJ2-1, with TRBD2 matching over 9 bases. Germline loops: CDR1 WNHNN, CDR2 SYGVQD (reference sequence). CDR3 length: 13 residues. V was clipped by 5 bases and J by 9 bases; unmatched bases: 5. The CDR3 nucleotides are TGCGCCAGCAGTCTGCGGGAGGGTTTTGAGCAGTTCTTC. Translated: CASSLREGFEQFF.

This clonotype was detected once. The chain links TRBV18 to TRBJ2-7; perhaps TRBD1 as D (6 bases). The length of the CDR3 is 13 residues. Trimming removed 3 bases at V and 3 bases at J, with 9 bases between. Germline CDR1 KGHSH, CDR2 LQKENI. As DNA, the CDR3 is TGTGCCAGCTCACCGAGCAGGGGCTACGAGCAGTACTTC. Its translation: CASSPSRGYEQYF.

The CDR3 loop is CASTQPLAGTGELFF. CDR3 DNA: TGTGCCAGTACCCAGCCACTAGCTGGCACCGGGGAGCTGTTTTTT. The chain combines TRBV19 with TRBJ2-2, with a tentative D call TRBD2 (6 bases). Germline V gene lookup returns CDR1 LNHDA and CDR2 SQIVND (reference sequence). V shed 7 bases and J shed 4 bases, with 16 bases lying between them. The CDR3 is 15 residues long.

J is TRBJ1-2 and V is TRBV5-1; 7 bases are a match to TRBD1. Germline CDR1 reads SGHRS; CDR2 reads YFSETQ. V was pared by 2 bases and J by 0 bases, with 10 bases of the junction left unmatched. The CDR3 is 17 amino acids. This chain's CDR3 is CASSFGPQGTANYGYTF. In nucleotides, the CDR3 is TGCGCCAGCAGCTTTGGACCACAGGGGACAGCTAACTATGGCTACACCTTC.

The gene calls are TRBV10-3 and TRBJ2-5; perhaps TRBD1 as D (6 bases). The CDR3 consists of 13 residues. Germline V CDR1 and CDR2: ENHRY, SYGVKD. With 10 bases removed from V and 5 bases from J, the gap between germline ends came to 17 bases. In DNA form, the CDR3 reads TGTGCCAGTGGACAATCCCAGGGGGAGACCCAGTACTTC. Protein product: CASGQSQGETQYF.

Only a few counts were recorded for this clonotype. The CDR3 sequence is CASRRQGEGSPLHF. The CDR3 DNA reads TGTGCCAGCAGACGTCAGGGGGAGGGATCACCCCTCCACTTT. The rearrangement links TRBV27 to TRBJ1-6; 7 nucleotides agree with TRBD1. The CDR3 is 14 residues long. After removal of 6 bases from V and 10 bases from J, the junction contained 9 bases not matched to a gene. Germline loops: CDR1 MNHEY, CDR2 SMNVEV (reference sequence).

This clonotype was counted only a few times. A junction boundary mismatches the germline segment, possibly from a read error. The rearrangement links TRBV19 to TRBJ2-1, with 9 bases identical to TRBD2. Germline V gives CDR1 LNHDA, CDR2 SQIVND (reference sequence). The CDR3 has 15 amino acids. Written as DNA, the CDR3 is TGTGCCAGTCGTTTCGGCGGGAGGGCCTACCATGAGCAGTTCTTC. Encoded protein: CASRFGGRAYHEQFF.

This clonotype was detected only a few times. The gene calls are TRBV6-4 and TRBJ2-3; D remains ambiguous. With 2 bases removed from V and 0 bases from J, the gap between germline ends came to 6 bases. The CDR3 runs 14 residues. Germline V gene lookup returns CDR1 MRHNA and CDR2 SNTAGT. CDR3 nucleotide sequence: TGTGCCAGCAGTGACGGCGGCAGCACAGATACGCAGTATTTT. This translates into CASSDGGSTDTQYF.

The chain is built from TRBV28 and TRBJ1-5; unclear D gene. The V gene lost 2 bases and the J gene lost 8 bases, with 7 bases spanning the gap. Germline loops: CDR1 MDHEN, CDR2 SYDVKM. The CDR3 totals 12 residues. The CDR3 DNA follows: TGTGCCAGCAGTTTACCCCCGGAGCCCCAGCATTTT. It is translated as CASSLPPEPQHF.

V gene TRBV7-6 combines with J gene TRBJ2-7; unclear D gene. V was clipped by 4 bases and J by 6 bases, with 19 bases between them. Germline V gene lookup returns CDR1 SGHVS and CDR2 FNYEAQ. This CDR3 is built from 15 residues. CDR3 sequence: CASSSTVWGKIEQYF. CDR3 DNA sequence: TGTGCCAGCAGCTCTACGGTCTGGGGTAAAATCGAGCAGTACTTC.

In its sample, this clonotype was seen a few times. The chain has TRBV18 and TRBJ2-5; 8 nucleotides match TRBD2. Germline assignment: CDR1 KGHSH and CDR2 LQKENI. This CDR3 spans 14 amino acids. V shed 2 bases and J 4 bases; nucleotides not matched to a gene: 3. DNA for the CDR3: TGTGCCAGCTCACCATTTGCGGGAGGAGAGACCCAGTACTTC. This gives the protein CASSPFAGGETQYF. The full variable domain, in which reference TRBV18 and TRBJ2-5 provide the parts outside the CDR3, is NAGVMQNPRHLVRRRGQEARLRCSPMKGHSHVYWYRQLPEEGLKFMVYLQKENIIDESGMPKERFSAEFPKEGPSILRIQQVVRGDSAAYFCASSPFAGGETQYFGPGTRLLVL.

This clonotype was seen only a few times. The chain employs TRBV2 and TRBJ2-7, with TRBD2 matching over 13 bases. Germline CDR1 is SNHLY and CDR2 is FYNNEI. Trimming took 7 bases from V and 5 from J; bases not matched to a gene: 5. The CDR3 sequence is 14 residues long. CDR3 sequence: CASMRTSGSHEQYF. In DNA form, the CDR3 reads TGTGCCAGCATGAGGACTAGCGGGAGCCACGAGCAGTACTTC.

V and J are TRBV4-1 and TRBJ1-3; 7 nucleotides match TRBD1. CDR3 length: 15 residues. CDR1 MGHRA and CDR2 YSYEKL come from the germline V gene. The ends lost 5 bases at V and 0 bases at J; junction bases unmatched: 4. CDR3 residues: CASSWDRNSGNTIYF. In nucleotides, the CDR3 is TGCGCCAGCAGCTGGGACAGAAACTCTGGAAACACCATATATTTT.

CDR3 region: CASQYLGDDGETQYF. In nucleotides, the CDR3 is TGTGCCAGCCAATACCTGGGGGACGACGGAGAGACCCAGTACTTC. The chain joins TRBV25-1 to TRBJ2-5; D is possibly TRBD1 or TRBD2 (5 bases each). Germline assignment: CDR1 MGHDK and CDR2 SYGVNS. The CDR3 length is 15 residues. Trimming left V 8 bases short and J 4 bases short, with 20 bases between.

The chain links TRBV20-1 to TRBJ2-3; a possible D gene is TRBD2 (8 bases). CDR1 and CDR2 from the germline V gene are DFQATT and SNEGSKA (reference sequence). Between the trimmed V and J ends, which lost 6 bases and 2 bases, there was a span of 24 bases. There are 17 residues in the CDR3. The CDR3 is CSANRQTGRGDTDTQYF. The DNA of the CDR3 is TGCAGTGCCAACAGACAGACAGGGCGGGGGGACACAGATACGCAGTATTTT.

This rearrangement joins TRBV20-1 to TRBJ2-5; 9 bases fit TRBD1. V trimming: 0 bases; J trimming: 1 base; junction bases outside the gene matches: 3. The germline V gene encodes CDR1 DFQATT and CDR2 SNEGSKA (reference sequence). The CDR3 loop spans 15 amino acids. The CDR3 reads CSARDGTGIQETQYF. In DNA form, the CDR3 reads TGCAGTGCTAGAGATGGGACAGGGATCCAAGAGACCCAGTACTTC.

The V call is TRBV20-1, the J call TRBJ2-1; 7 nucleotides match TRBD1. This CDR3 region has 15 residues. The trim removed 6 bases at V and 10 bases at J, leaving 18 bases unmatched. The germline gives CDR1 DFQATT, CDR2 SNEGSKA (reference sequence). The CDR3 here is CSASYRGRGWKEQFF. Here the CDR3 DNA reads TGCAGTGCGAGTTACAGGGGAAGGGGGTGGAAGGAGCAGTTCTTC.

This chain connects TRBV7-9 to TRBJ2-3; 8 bases are a match to TRBD1. The V gene's germline CDR1 is SEHNR and CDR2 FQNEAQ (reference sequence). The length of the CDR3 is 16 residues. The V segment lost 5 bases and the J segment 3 bases; nucleotides outside the gene matches: 10. CDR3 sequence: CASSPNRGWGTDTQYF. The CDR3 DNA is TGTGCCAGCAGCCCTAACAGGGGGTGGGGGACAGATACGCAGTATTTT.

The CDR3 reads CASSFGLSGSYEQYF. In nucleotides, the CDR3 is TGTGCCAGCAGTTTCGGTTTGAGCGGGAGCTACGAGCAGTACTTC. The V gene is TRBV28, the J gene TRBJ2-7; TRBD2 matches at 8 bases. CDR3 length: 15 amino acids. The germline gives CDR1 MDHEN, CDR2 SYDVKM. Unmatched junction bases numbered 7, after V lost 3 bases and J lost 3 bases.